A selection of T cell receptor beta chains follows, all from one sample in a study of shared clonotypes between healthy human individuals. The protocol was immunoSEQ multiplex PCR, while the TCRdb copy is restricted to in-frame clones and leaves out a portion. The sample records about 470,000 clones, roughly 83% being singletons. Sequencing was carried out using PBMCs. The source of these receptors is a woman aged 40 to 50 in good health. Some clones in this sample may be carry-over from other donors' samples. The CDR3 runs from the conserved cysteine through the conserved F or W. The order of the fields is J gene, V gene, D gene, clone size, CDR3 DNA, CDR3 protein. A D gene is named only where the DNA matches it firmly. A row's size may be missing; if present it is once, few, many or a size class.

TRBJ2-7 TRBV11-2 - - TGTGCCAGCAGCCGGGACATCCGGGCATGGTACGAGCAGTACTTC CASSRDIRAWYEQYF
TRBJ2-7 TRBV7-2 - few TGTGCCAGCAGCTTAAATGGCGGGGAAAGCTCCTACGAGCAGTACTTC CASSLNGGESSYEQYF
TRBJ1-5 TRBV25-1 - - TGTGCCAGCAGTGAATCGGAGGGGAAAAATCAGCCCCAGCATTTT CASSESEGKNQPQHF
TRBJ1-1 TRBV30 - - TGTGCCTGGACCCCGGGTTGGGGAGGGACTGAAGCTTTCTTT CAWTPGWGGTEAFF
TRBJ1-4 TRBV28 - - TGTGCCAGCAGTCTCCCGGGTGGGTCCGGTGAAAAACTGTTTTTT CASSLPGGSGEKLFF
TRBJ2-5 TRBV5-1 TRBD2 - TGCGCCAGCAGCAGAGCCGGACTAGCGGAGGGGAATGAGCAGTACTTC CASSRAGLAEGNEQYF
TRBJ2-7 TRBV11-2 - - TGTGCCAGCAGCCCCGGAACCCGCTACGAGCAGTACTTC CASSPGTRYEQYF
TRBJ2-6 TRBV28 - - TGTGCCAGCACTCCGCCCGGTGGAACTGGGGCCAACGTCCTGACTTTC CASTPPGGTGANVLTF
TRBJ2-7 TRBV5-1 TRBD2 - TGCGCCAGCAGCTTGGGAATAGCGGGAGCCTACGAGCAGTACTTC CASSLGIAGAYEQYF
TRBJ1-2 TRBV28 TRBD1 - TGTGCCAGCAGTCCCGGACAGGGGAACTATGGCTACACCTTC CASSPGQGNYGYTF
TRBJ1-5 TRBV6-1 - - TGTGCCATCAGTGACCGGGGCAGGGACGATCAGCCCCAGCATTTT CAISDRGRDDQPQHF
TRBJ2-7 TRBV14 - few TGTGCCAGCAGCCAAACCGGTTTATACTCCTACGAGCAGTACTTC CASSQTGLYSYEQYF
TRBJ2-3 TRBV5-1 TRBD2 - TGCGCCAGCAGCTTGATAGGGACTAGCGGGAGGCCAGATACGCAGTATTTT CASSLIGTSGRPDTQYF
TRBJ2-2 TRBV19 - few TGTGCCAGTACCTGGGGCCGACGAGCGAACACCGGGGAGCTGTTTTTT CASTWGRRANTGELFF
TRBJ1-1 TRBV6-5 TRBD1 - TGTGCCAGCAGACTCGCACAGGGGTCGGGCACTGAAGCTTTCTTT CASRLAQGSGTEAFF
TRBJ2-3 TRBV28 TRBD2 - TGTGCCAGCACCTCAGGACTAGTCCGCACAGATACGCAGTATTTT CASTSGLVRTDTQYF
TRBJ2-3 TRBV11-3 - many TGTGCCAGCAGCCTCGGGACCCTGGATACGCAGTATTTT CASSLGTLDTQYF
TRBJ1-4 TRBV2 TRBD1 - TGTGCCAGCAGTGCCTACAGGGGAGGTAATGAAAAACTGTTTTTT CASSAYRGGNEKLFF
TRBJ2-1 TRBV7-6 TRBD1 few TGTGCCAGCACGCCCTGGGACAGGGCCCACAATGAGCAGTTCTTC CASTPWDRAHNEQFF
TRBJ1-4 TRBV4-2 - - TGTGCCAGCAGCCAAGAGCCAGCTGGGGGCAGGTGGGAAAAACTGTTTTTT CASSQEPAGGRWEKLFF
TRBJ2-3 TRBV11-2 - - TGTGCCAGCAGCCCAGGTCGGTCGCAGTATTTT CASSPGRSQYF
TRBJ1-2 TRBV7-3 - - TGTGCCAGCAGCTTAATGGGAGACTATGGCTACACCTTC CASSLMGDYGYTF
TRBJ2-6 TRBV28 - - TGTGCCAGCCGCGAAGGTGGACGGCCCGATGCTGGGGCCAACGTCCTGACTTTC CASREGGRPDAGANVLTF
TRBJ2-1 TRBV5-1 - - TGCGCCAGCAAGGAGGGGGCTAGCAATGAGCAGTTCTTC CASKEGASNEQFF
TRBJ2-3 TRBV10-1 - once TGCGCCAGCAGTGACCCCGGGACACCCACAGATACGCAGTATTTT CASSDPGTPTDTQYF
TRBJ1-2 TRBV18 - - TGTGCCAGCTCACCCGGACAGCTTTTAGGCTACACCTTC CASSPGQLLGYTF
TRBJ2-7 TRBV30 - once TGTGCCTGGAGTGGGGTCTCGGGGAACTACGAGCAGTACTTC CAWSGVSGNYEQYF
TRBJ1-3 TRBV18 - once TGTGCCAGCCCACCGGGTGATCCGCATACACCCGGCTATTTT CASPPGDPHTPGYF
TRBJ1-2 TRBV5-1 TRBD1 few TGCGCCAGCAGCTTATCAGGGGGCTCTAACTATGGCTACACCTTC CASSLSGGSNYGYTF
TRBJ2-2 TRBV5-1 TRBD2 many TGCGCCAGCAGCTTGGGGACTAGCGGGAACGGCGGGGAGCTGTTTTTT CASSLGTSGNGGELFF
TRBJ2-1 TRBV14 - - TGTGCCAGCAGCCAAGGACAGCCCAATGAGCAGTTCTTC CASSQGQPNEQFF
TRBJ2-7 TRBV28 - - TGTGCCAGCAGTCCACCCTTACAGCGATCCGGTAGTGAGCAGTACTTC CASSPPLQRSGSEQYF
TRBJ2-1 TRBV4-2 - - TGTGCCAGCAGCCAAGGAGAAGTCGTTAGAGAGCAGTTCTTC CASSQGEVVREQFF
TRBJ1-1 TRBV18 TRBD1 - TGTGCCAGCTCACCACAGATACAGGGGGCAACCCGTGAAGCTTTCTTT CASSPQIQGATREAFF
TRBJ2-2 TRBV19 - - TGTGCCAGTAGCCCCGCCAGGGGCGCAAGGGGGGAGCTGTTTTTT CASSPARGARGELFF
TRBJ2-3 TRBV28 TRBD1 - TGTGCCAGCAGTTTTCCCGGACAGGGTTACACAGATACGCAGTATTTT CASSFPGQGYTDTQYF
TRBJ1-4 TRBV6-1 - - TGTGCCAGCAGTGAAAGGGGGTTCTATGAAAAACTGTTTTTT CASSERGFYEKLFF
TRBJ1-1 TRBV2 - - TGTGCCAGCAGTGCCTTGACAGGGAACACTGAAGCTTTCTTT CASSALTGNTEAFF
TRBJ2-5 TRBV7-2 - - TGTGCCAGCAGCCAAAGCAGAATCCAAGAGACCCAGTACTTC CASSQSRIQETQYF
TRBJ1-2 TRBV27 - - TGTGCCAGCAGTTTAAGGCCTAACTATGGCTACACCTTC CASSLRPNYGYTF
TRBJ2-2 TRBV9 - - TGTGCCAGCAGCGTTGAGGGTGGGGCCGGGGAGCTGTTTTTT CASSVEGGAGELFF
TRBJ1-5 TRBV19 - - TGTGCCAGTACCTCAGGGTCCGGGGGCAATCAGCCCCAGCATTTT CASTSGSGGNQPQHF
TRBJ2-3 TRBV5-1 TRBD2 few TGCGCCAGCAGCTGGGGGGCTAGCGGGAGGGCCACAGATACGCAGTATTTT CASSWGASGRATDTQYF
TRBJ2-7 TRBV6-1 TRBD2 once TGTGCCAGCAGTGCCGGGACTAGCGGGAGAAACACTTACGAGCAGTACTTC CASSAGTSGRNTYEQYF
TRBJ2-7 TRBV30 - - TGTGCCTGGCGGACACTTAGCTACGAGCAGTACTTC CAWRTLSYEQYF
TRBJ2-7 TRBV6-5 - - TGTGCCAGCAGTTACTCAGGGGGGGACTCCTACGAGCAGTACTTC CASSYSGGDSYEQYF
TRBJ2-1 TRBV5-1 - once TGCGCCAGCAGCTCCACACAGGGAAATGAGCAGTTCTTC CASSSTQGNEQFF
TRBJ2-4 TRBV7-2 TRBD2 few TGTGCCAGCAGCTTAGTCGGTAGCGGGAGTGGAAACATTCAGTACTTC CASSLVGSGSGNIQYF
TRBJ2-1 TRBV2 - - TGTGCCAGCAGTGACCGGGGGAGCTCCTACAATGAGCAGTTCTTC CASSDRGSSYNEQFF
TRBJ1-5 TRBV2 - - TGTGCCAGCAGTCAGGGAAATAGCAATCAGCCCCAGCATTTT CASSQGNSNQPQHF
TRBJ1-5 TRBV28 - few TGTGCCAGCAGCCCCCCTAATAGCAATCAGCCCCAGCATTTT CASSPPNSNQPQHF
TRBJ2-3 TRBV11-1 TRBD2 - TGTGCCAGCAGCTTAGACCTAGCGGGAGCTGCAGATACGCAGTATTTT CASSLDLAGAADTQYF